Presented here are 28 T cell receptor beta chains from one specimen sequenced in a study of shared clonotypes between healthy human individuals. Data came from immunoSEQ multiplex PCR; TCRdb stores just in-frame clones and leaves some out. The table has hundreds of thousands of clones, under 80% seen once. The sample comprised memory CD4+ T cells sorted from blood. Regarding subset: CD45RA-negative fraction. The receptors originated from a woman in her twenties or thirties in good health.

The count of this clone is one. This chain uses TRBV13 with TRBJ2-1; TRBD2 matches at 8 bases. Germline trimming cut 3 bases from V and 5 bases from J; bases unmatched to any gene: 9. This CDR3 comprises 16 residues. The V gene's germline CDR1 is PRHDT and CDR2 FYEKMQ (reference sequence). The chain's CDR3 is CASSFGRTSTHNEQFF. CDR3 DNA sequence: TGTGCCAGCAGCTTTGGTCGGACTAGCACCCACAATGAGCAGTTCTTC.

This chain links TRBV28 with TRBJ1-5; D is ambiguous. Looked up from germline, CDR1 is MDHEN and CDR2 is SYDVKM. This CDR3 is 13 amino acids long. Trimming removed 6 bases from V and 9 bases from J, with 15 bases in between. The CDR3 DNA is TGTGCCAGCAGCCGGGTACACTCTCGGCCCCAGCATTTT. The encoded protein is CASSRVHSRPQHF.

This clone was seen once. The chain recombines TRBV18 with TRBJ2-7, with TRBD2 matching 12 bases. The CDR3 length is 15 residues. The germline V gene encodes CDR1 KGHSH and CDR2 LQKENI. V was clipped by 2 bases and J by 7 bases; unmatched bases: 6. The CDR3 DNA follows: TGTGCCAGCTCACCAACTAGCGGGAGGCCCGTAGAGCAGTACTTC. Amino acid sequence: CASSPTSGRPVEQYF. The whole variable domain, filled in from reference TRBV18 and TRBJ2-7, reads NAGVMQNPRHLVRRRGQEARLRCSPMKGHSHVYWYRQLPEEGLKFMVYLQKENIIDESGMPKERFSAEFPKEGPSILRIQQVVRGDSAAYFCASSPTSGRPVEQYFGPGTRLTVT.

Concerning this clone: At the DNA level, this CDR3 is encoded by other sequences in the same sample as well. The chain uses TRBV5-1 and TRBJ1-3; 7 nucleotides agree with TRBD1. Trimming at V came to 4 bases and at J to 4 bases, leaving 5 bases not matched to a gene. CDR3 length: 14 amino acids. Germline assignment: CDR1 SGHRS and CDR2 YFSETQ. DNA for the CDR3: TGCGCCAGCAGCGAGGGGACAGCCGGAAACACCATATATTTT. This translates into CASSEGTAGNTIYF.

V is TRBV10-2 and J is TRBJ2-5; the match to TRBD1 covers 9 bases. The CDR3 spans 14 residues. Germline trimming cut 4 bases from V and 5 bases from J; bases unmatched to any gene: 5. In germline, CDR1 is WSHSY, CDR2 SAAADI. CDR3 loop: CASSAGTGGETQYF. The CDR3 coding sequence is TGCGCCAGCAGTGCCGGTACAGGGGGCGAGACCCAGTACTTC.

The genes are TRBV6-1 and TRBJ2-6, with D unresolved. The ends were cut back, 0 bases at V and 0 bases at J, with 18 bases in the middle. Per the germline V gene, CDR1 is MNHNS and CDR2 is SASEGT. The CDR3 is 20 amino acids. The CDR3 sequence: CASSEAQVYGYYSGANVLTF. The CDR3 DNA sequence: TGTGCCAGCAGTGAAGCGCAGGTTTACGGCTACTACTCTGGGGCCAACGTCCTGACTTTC.

V gene TRBV2 combines with J gene TRBJ2-7; possibly TRBD1 or TRBD2 for D (5 bases each). Germline-derived CDR1 and CDR2 are SNHLY and FYNNEI. V was cut by 5 bases and J by 5 bases, with 16 bases left in between. The CDR3 is made up of 14 amino acids. For the CDR3, the DNA is TGTGCCAGCAGTAGAACACGGGACGTTGACGAGCAGTACTTC. Protein: CASSRTRDVDEQYF.

This clone has more than one count but fewer than ten. This chain joins TRBV19 and TRBJ1-2; D is unresolved. This CDR3 has 13 amino acids. V was trimmed by 6 bases and J by 0 bases, leaving 8 bases between them. Germline V gene data show CDR1 as LNHDA and CDR2 as SQIVND (reference sequence). This CDR3 reads CASRLGANYGYTF. Written as DNA, the CDR3 is TGTGCCAGTAGATTAGGAGCTAACTATGGCTACACCTTC. The whole variable domain, remainder taken from reference TRBV19 and TRBJ1-2, is DGGITQSPKYLFRKEGQNVTLSCEQNLNHDAMYWYRQDPGQGLRLIYYSQIVNDFQKGDIAEGYSVSREKKESFPLTVTSAQKNPTAFYLCASRLGANYGYTFGSGTRLTVV.

The chain joins TRBV27 to TRBJ2-7; 10 positions match TRBD1. The ends lost 1 base at V and 2 bases at J; junction bases unmatched: 5. Germline V gene data show CDR1 as MNHEY and CDR2 as SMNVEV (reference sequence). The CDR3 runs to 16 residues. CDR3 nucleotides: TGTGCCAGCAGTTTATTTTTGACAGGGGGCACCTACGAGCAGTACTTC. Amino acid sequence: CASSLFLTGGTYEQYF.

The CDR3 nucleotides read TGTGCCAGCAGCGCCACTAATTCGAACTTTAACTATGGCTACACCTTC. Encoded protein: CASSATNSNFNYGYTF. This chain uses TRBV11-2 with TRBJ1-2; D remains ambiguous. Trimming removed 5 bases at V and 1 base at J, with 17 bases between. Germline assignment: CDR1 SGHAT and CDR2 FQNNGV. The CDR3 loop spans 16 amino acids.

The chain combines TRBV7-2 with TRBJ2-1; D is unresolved. Germline V gene lookup returns CDR1 SGHTA and CDR2 FQGNSA. This CDR3 has 9 amino acids. Trimming removed 5 bases from V and 10 bases from J, with 3 bases in between. Here the CDR3 reads CASSPEQFF. As DNA, the CDR3 is TGTGCCAGCAGCCCGGAGCAGTTCTTC.

V and J are TRBV2 and TRBJ1-3, with unresolved D. The CDR3 extends over 14 amino acids. Trimming shortened V by 3 bases and J by 0 bases, and 6 bases separated the two germline ends. Germline V gene sequence: CDR1 SNHLY, CDR2 FYNNEI. The CDR3 nucleotides read TGTGCCAGCAGTGACGGATCCTCTGGAAACACCATATATTTT. Translating gives CASSDGSSGNTIYF.

The rearrangement uses TRBV28 and TRBJ2-1; 7 bases agree with TRBD2. There are 15 residues in the CDR3. Germline values: CDR1 MDHEN, CDR2 SYDVKM. J gave up 2 bases and V 5 bases, and 6 bases lay outside the gene matches. DNA for the CDR3: TGTGCCAGCAGTGCGCGGGAGCCCACCTACAATGAGCAGTTCTTC. Protein product: CASSAREPTYNEQFF.

The V call is TRBV11-3, the J call TRBJ2-1; D remains ambiguous. CDR3 length: 13 amino acids. The germline CDR1 and CDR2 sequences are SGHNT and YENEEA. V dropped 0 bases and J dropped 3 bases, with 3 bases sitting between them. As DNA, the CDR3 is TGTGCCAGCAGCTTAGACCGCTACAATGAGCAGTTCTTC. Its translation is CASSLDRYNEQFF. Full variable domain (rest looked up from reference TRBV11-3 and TRBJ2-1): EAGVVQSPRYKIIEKKQPVAFWCNPISGHNTLYWYLQNLGQGPELLIRYENEEAVDDSQLPKDRFSAERLKGVDSTLKIQPAELGDSAVYLCASSLDRYNEQFFGPGTRLTVL.

The chain has TRBV12-1 and TRBJ2-2; TRBD2 is taken as the D call from the table, unchecked against the DNA. TRBV12-1 is flagged as a pseudogene. The CDR3 loop spans 16 amino acids. The CDR3 DNA follows: TGTGCCAGCAGCTTTTTCGCGGGAGCGAACACCGGGGAGCTGTTTTTT. It yields the protein CASSFFAGANTGELFF.

V is TRBV28 and J is TRBJ2-7, with TRBD2 identical over 13 bases. This CDR3 region has 15 residues. With V trimmed by 0 bases and J by 6 bases, 2 bases remained unmatched. The germline CDR1 and CDR2 sequences are MDHEN and SYDVKM. Here the CDR3 DNA reads TGTGCCAGCAGTTTATGGACTAGCGGGAGGTTCGAGCAGTACTTC. Translated: CASSLWTSGRFEQYF.

This chain uses TRBV19 with TRBJ1-3; D is ambiguous. V lost 6 bases, J lost 1 base, and 13 bases lay in between. The germline CDR1 and CDR2 sequences are LNHDA and SQIVND (reference sequence). This CDR3 has 15 residues. The CDR3 DNA reads TGTGCCAGTAGGGGCCTGTTTAATTCTGGAAACACCATATATTTT. It is translated as CASRGLFNSGNTIYF.

The rearrangement joins TRBV27 to TRBJ1-1; D gene uncertain. V lost 2 bases to trimming and J lost 1 base, with 17 bases between them. The CDR3 spans 17 residues. The germline V gene has CDR1 MNHEY and CDR2 SMNVEV (reference sequence). The chain's CDR3 is CASSLVVPGPANTEAFF. CDR3 sequence (DNA): TGTGCCAGCAGTTTAGTGGTCCCCGGCCCCGCGAACACTGAAGCTTTCTTT.

This clone was counted a few times. The rearrangement links TRBV5-1 to TRBJ2-5, with TRBD2 as a possible D gene (6 bases). The CDR3 covers 13 residues. Trimming took 4 bases from V and 5 from J, leaving 12 bases between them. The germline gives CDR1 SGHRS, CDR2 YFSETQ. In DNA form, the CDR3 reads TGCGCCAGCAGCATGCAGGGAGGTGAGACCCAGTACTTC. Its translation: CASSMQGGETQYF.

The chain couples TRBV4-2 to TRBJ2-7; 8 bases match TRBD2. Germline V gene lookup returns CDR1 LGHNA and CDR2 YNFKEQ. The CDR3 is made up of 15 amino acids. J gave up 0 bases and V 3 bases, and 4 bases lay outside the gene matches. The CDR3, as DNA: TGTGCCAGCAGCCAGTATAGCGGGAACTCCTACGAGCAGTACTTC. This codes for CASSQYSGNSYEQYF.

The genes are TRBV27 and TRBJ1-2; D is ambiguous. Trimming stripped 7 bases from V and 8 bases from J, with 20 bases between. This CDR3 has 14 amino acids. Germline V gene data show CDR1 as MNHEY and CDR2 as SMNVEV (reference sequence). The CDR3 loop is CASTSLGLEGGYTF. As DNA, the CDR3 is TGTGCCAGCACCTCCTTAGGACTTGAGGGCGGCTACACCTTC.

J is TRBJ2-1 and V is TRBV5-1, with D tentatively TRBD2 (6 bases). The V gene's germline CDR1 is SGHRS and CDR2 YFSETQ. This CDR3 is 15 amino acids long. V was trimmed by 2 bases and J by 4 bases, leaving 13 bases between them. CDR3 loop: CASSFSSAGYNEQFF. The CDR3 DNA reads as TGCGCCAGCAGCTTTTCATCAGCGGGTTACAATGAGCAGTTCTTC.

This chain links TRBV19 with TRBJ1-1, with D perhaps TRBD1 (6 bases). Germline V gene data show CDR1 as LNHDA and CDR2 as SQIVND (reference sequence). Trimming pared 2 bases from V and 5 bases from J, leaving 15 bases between. The CDR3 is 15 amino acids. In nucleotides, the CDR3 is TGTGCCAGTAGTATACAGGGGCTCCGGGGTACTGAAGCTTTCTTT. Translating it yields CASSIQGLRGTEAFF.

This clone was observed a few times. This CDR3 reads CASSQFPTYLKTGVHYGYTF. The CDR3 DNA is TGCGCCAGCAGTCAATTCCCAACTTACCTAAAGACAGGGGTACACTATGGCTACACCTTC. The chain carries TRBV23-1 and TRBJ1-2; 8 bases agree with TRBD1. TRBV23-1 is classed as an ORF, of uncertain function. The CDR3 is made up of 20 amino acids. V shed 1 base, J shed 3 bases, and the junction held 19 bases outside the gene matches.

J is TRBJ1-4 and V is TRBV11-2; a weak D match, TRBD1 (5 bases). Germline V gives CDR1 SGHAT, CDR2 FQNNGV. This CDR3 comprises 15 residues. V lost 5 bases to trimming and J lost 6 bases, with 16 bases between them. CDR3 sequence reads: CASSLRMGTDEKLFF. The CDR3 DNA reads TGTGCCAGCAGCCTCAGGATGGGGACGGATGAAAAACTGTTTTTT.

J is TRBJ1-2 and V is TRBV18; 7 positions match TRBD1. This CDR3 comprises 14 residues. Looked up from germline, CDR1 is KGHSH and CDR2 is LQKENI. With 0 bases clipped from V and 8 bases from J, the junction kept 6 bases outside the gene matches. CDR3 sequence (DNA): TGTGCCAGCTCACCACCGGACAGGAGGTACGGCTACACCTTC. Its translation is CASSPPDRRYGYTF.

The chain has TRBV19 and TRBJ2-7, with 8 bases fitting TRBD1. The CDR3 loop spans 14 amino acids. After removal of 3 bases from V and 3 bases from J, the junction contained 4 bases not matched to a gene. Germline lookup yields CDR1 LNHDA and CDR2 SQIVND (reference sequence). The CDR3 loop is CASSIGQGIYEQYF. As DNA, the CDR3 is TGTGCCAGTAGTATTGGACAGGGCATCTACGAGCAGTACTTC.

The V and J genes are TRBV7-3 and TRBJ2-3; 10 nucleotides align to TRBD2. Germline values: CDR1 SGHTA, CDR2 FQGTGA. CDR3 length: 14 residues. V shed 5 bases and J 3 bases; nucleotides not matched to a gene: 2. The CDR3 DNA reads TGTGCCAGCAGCCTGACTAGCGGGACAGATACGCAGTATTTT. Translating gives CASSLTSGTDTQYF.